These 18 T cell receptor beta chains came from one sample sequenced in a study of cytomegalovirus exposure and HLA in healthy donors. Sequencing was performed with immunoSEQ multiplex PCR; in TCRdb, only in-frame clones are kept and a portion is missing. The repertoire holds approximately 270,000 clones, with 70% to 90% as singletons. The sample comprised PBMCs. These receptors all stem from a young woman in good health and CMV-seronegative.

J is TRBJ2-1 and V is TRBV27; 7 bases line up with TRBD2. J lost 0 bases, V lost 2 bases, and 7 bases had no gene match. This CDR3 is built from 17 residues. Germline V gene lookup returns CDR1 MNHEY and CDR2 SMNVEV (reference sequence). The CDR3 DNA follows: TGTGCCAGCAGTTTAGTTAGCGGGTCGAGCTCCTACAATGAGCAGTTCTTC. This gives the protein CASSLVSGSSSYNEQFF.

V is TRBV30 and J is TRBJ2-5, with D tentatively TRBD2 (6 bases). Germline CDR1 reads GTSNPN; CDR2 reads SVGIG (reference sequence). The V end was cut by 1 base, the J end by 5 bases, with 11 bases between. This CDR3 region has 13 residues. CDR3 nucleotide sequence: TGTGCCTGGAGTGGAGGGAGCGGGGAGACCCAGTACTTC. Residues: CAWSGGSGETQYF.

The CDR3 DNA follows: TGTGCCACTACCTCGGCAGGGAACACCGGGGAGCTGTTTTTT. It is translated as CATTSAGNTGELFF. The J gene is TRBJ2-2, the V gene TRBV27, with unresolved D. CDR1 and CDR2 (germline): MNHEY, SMNVEV (reference sequence). This CDR3 has 14 amino acids. V lost 10 bases and J 1 base, leaving 13 bases between the germline ends.

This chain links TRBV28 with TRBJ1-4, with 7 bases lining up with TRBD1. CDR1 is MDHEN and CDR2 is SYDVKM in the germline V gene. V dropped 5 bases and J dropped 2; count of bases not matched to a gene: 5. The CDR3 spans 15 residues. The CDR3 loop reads CASSPEGATNEKLFF. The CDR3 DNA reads TGTGCCAGCAGTCCCGAGGGGGCCACTAATGAAAAACTGTTTTTT. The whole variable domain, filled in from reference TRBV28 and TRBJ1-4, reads DVKVTQSSRYLVKRTGEKVFLECVQDMDHENMFWYRQDPGLGLRLIYFSYDVKMKEKGDIPEGYSVSREKKERFSLILESASTNQTSMYLCASSPEGATNEKLFFGSGTQLSVL.

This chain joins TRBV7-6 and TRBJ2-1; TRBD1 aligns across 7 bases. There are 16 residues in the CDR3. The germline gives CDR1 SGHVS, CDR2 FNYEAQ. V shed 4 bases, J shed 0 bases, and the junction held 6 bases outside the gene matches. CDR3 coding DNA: TGTGCCAGCAGCTCGGGACAGCGATACTCCTACAATGAGCAGTTCTTC. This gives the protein CASSSGQRYSYNEQFF.

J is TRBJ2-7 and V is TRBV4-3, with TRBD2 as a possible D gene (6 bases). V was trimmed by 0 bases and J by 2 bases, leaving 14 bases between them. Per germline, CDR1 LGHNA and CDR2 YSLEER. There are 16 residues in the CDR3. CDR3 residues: CASSQDAGTVPYEQYF. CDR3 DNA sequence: TGCGCCAGCAGCCAAGATGCGGGGACTGTGCCCTACGAGCAGTACTTC.

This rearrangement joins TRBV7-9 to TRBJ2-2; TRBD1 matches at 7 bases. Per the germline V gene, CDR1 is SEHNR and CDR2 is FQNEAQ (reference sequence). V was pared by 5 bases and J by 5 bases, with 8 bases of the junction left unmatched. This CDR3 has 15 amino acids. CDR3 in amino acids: CASSQGVEVTGELFF. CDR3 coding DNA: TGTGCCAGCAGCCAGGGGGTAGAGGTGACCGGGGAGCTGTTTTTT.

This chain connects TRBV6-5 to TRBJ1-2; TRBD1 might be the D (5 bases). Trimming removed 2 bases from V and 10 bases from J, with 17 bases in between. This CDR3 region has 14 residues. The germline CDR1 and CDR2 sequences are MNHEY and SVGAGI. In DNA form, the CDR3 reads TGTGCCAGCAGTTACCGACAGCTGTATTGGGACTACACCTTC. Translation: CASSYRQLYWDYTF.

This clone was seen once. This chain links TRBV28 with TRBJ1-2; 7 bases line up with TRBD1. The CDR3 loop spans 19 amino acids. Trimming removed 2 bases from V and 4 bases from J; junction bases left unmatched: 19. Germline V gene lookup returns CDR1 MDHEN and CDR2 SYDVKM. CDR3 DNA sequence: TGTGCCAGCAGTTTAGACCATTTTATTTCCGGACAGGACCTCTATGGCTACACCTTC. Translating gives CASSLDHFISGQDLYGYTF.

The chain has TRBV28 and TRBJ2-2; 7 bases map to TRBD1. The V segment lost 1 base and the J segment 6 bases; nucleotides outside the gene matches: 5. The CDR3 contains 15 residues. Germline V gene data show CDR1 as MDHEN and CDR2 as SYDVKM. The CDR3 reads CASSLLTGKPGELFF. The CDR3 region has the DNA TGTGCCAGCAGTTTATTGACAGGGAAGCCCGGGGAGCTGTTTTTT.

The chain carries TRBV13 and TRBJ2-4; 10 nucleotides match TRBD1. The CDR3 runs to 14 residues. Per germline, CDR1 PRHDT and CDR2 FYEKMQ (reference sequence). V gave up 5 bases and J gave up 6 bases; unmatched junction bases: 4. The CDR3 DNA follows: TGTGCCAGCAGCCGACAGGGGGCGGGAAACATTCAGTACTTC. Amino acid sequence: CASSRQGAGNIQYF. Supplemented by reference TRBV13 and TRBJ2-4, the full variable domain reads AAGVIQSPRHLIKEKRETATLKCYPIPRHDTVYWYQQGPGQDPQFLISFYEKMQSDKGSIPDRFSAQQFSDYHSELNMSSLELGDSALYFCASSRQGAGNIQYFGAGTRLSVL.

CDR3 nucleotides: TGTGCCAGTAGTATAGATCTGGCGGGGTTGGGAAACACCATATATTTT. Its translation: CASSIDLAGLGNTIYF. The chain employs TRBV19 and TRBJ1-3; no definite D call. The CDR3 is made up of 16 amino acids. V was pared by 0 bases and J by 4 bases, with 13 bases between. Germline V gene lookup returns CDR1 LNHDA and CDR2 SQIVND (reference sequence).

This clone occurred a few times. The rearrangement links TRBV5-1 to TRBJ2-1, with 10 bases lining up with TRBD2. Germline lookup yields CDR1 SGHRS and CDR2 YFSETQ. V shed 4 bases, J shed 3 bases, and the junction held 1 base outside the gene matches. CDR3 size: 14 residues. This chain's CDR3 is CASSRTSGYNEQFF. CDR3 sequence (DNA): TGCGCCAGCAGCAGGACTAGCGGCTACAATGAGCAGTTCTTC.

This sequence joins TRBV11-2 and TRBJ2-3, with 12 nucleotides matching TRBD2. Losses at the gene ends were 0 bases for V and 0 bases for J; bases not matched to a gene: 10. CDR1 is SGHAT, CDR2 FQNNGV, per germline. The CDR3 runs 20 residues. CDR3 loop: CASSLDRTSGDRTSTDTQYF. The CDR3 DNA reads TGTGCCAGCAGCTTAGATAGGACTAGCGGGGATAGAACTAGCACAGATACGCAGTATTTT.

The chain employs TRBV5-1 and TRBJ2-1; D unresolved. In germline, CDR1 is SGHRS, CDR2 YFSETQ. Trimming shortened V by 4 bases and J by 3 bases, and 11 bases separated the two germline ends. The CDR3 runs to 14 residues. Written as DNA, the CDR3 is TGCGCCAGCAGCGGGCAACAAGTCTACAATGAGCAGTTCTTC. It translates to CASSGQQVYNEQFF.

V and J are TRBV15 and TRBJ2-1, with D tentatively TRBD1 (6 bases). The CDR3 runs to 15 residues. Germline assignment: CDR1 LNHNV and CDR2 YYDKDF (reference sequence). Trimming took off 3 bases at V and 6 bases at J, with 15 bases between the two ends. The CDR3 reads CATSRPTGHLNEQFF. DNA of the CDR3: TGTGCCACCAGCAGGCCTACGGGACACCTCAATGAGCAGTTCTTC. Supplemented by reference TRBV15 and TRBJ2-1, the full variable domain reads DAMVIQNPRYQVTQFGKPVTLSCSQTLNHNVMYWYQQKSSQAPKLLFHYYDKDFNNEADTPDNFQSRRPNTSFCFLDIRSPGLGDTAMYLCATSRPTGHLNEQFFGPGTRLTVL.

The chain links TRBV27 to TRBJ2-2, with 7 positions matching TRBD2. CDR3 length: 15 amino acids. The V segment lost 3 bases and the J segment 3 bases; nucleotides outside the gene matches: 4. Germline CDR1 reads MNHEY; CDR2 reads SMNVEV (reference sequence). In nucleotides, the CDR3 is TGTGCCAGCAGTTTTATCGGGGGGTACACCGGGGAGCTGTTTTTT. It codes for CASSFIGGYTGELFF.

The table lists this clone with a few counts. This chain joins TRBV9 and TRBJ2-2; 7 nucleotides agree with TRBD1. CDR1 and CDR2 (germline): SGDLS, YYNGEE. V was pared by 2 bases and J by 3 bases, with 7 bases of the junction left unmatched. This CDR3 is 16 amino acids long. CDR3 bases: TGTGCCAGCAGCGTCACACAGGGGTTCGACACCGGGGAGCTGTTTTTT. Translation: CASSVTQGFDTGELFF. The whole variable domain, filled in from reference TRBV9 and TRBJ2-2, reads DSGVTQTPKHLITATGQRVTLRCSPRSGDLSVYWYQQSLDQGLQFLIQYYNGEERAKGNILERFSAQQFPDLHSELNLSSLELGDSALYFCASSVTQGFDTGELFFGEGSRLTVL.